The 12 T cell receptor beta chains below all came from one sample that was sequenced in a study of blood T cell repertoires in COVID-19. TCRdb's table, derived via immunoSEQ multiplex PCR, lists solely in-frame clones and lacks some. The table shows about 200,000 clones, with 70% to 90% occurring only once. The material sequenced was peripheral blood. Every receptor here comes from a man in his 60s with COVID-19, enrolled during active disease.

The chain joins TRBV28 to TRBJ1-5, with D tentatively TRBD1 (5 bases). The CDR3 consists of 12 residues. V lost 5 bases, J lost 11 bases, and 13 bases lay in between. Germline V CDR1 and CDR2: MDHEN, SYDVKM. In nucleotides, the CDR3 is TGTGCCAGCAGTCTCAGGGCCAAGGCCCAGCATTTT. Its protein is CASSLRAKAQHF.

This clone was counted a few times. The genes are TRBV9 and TRBJ1-3; TRBD1 is a possible D gene (5 bases). V shed 3 bases and J shed 4 bases, with 8 bases lying between them. The germline CDR1 and CDR2 sequences are SGDLS and YYNGEE. The CDR3 is 13 amino acids. The CDR3 spells CASSEGSGNTIYF. The CDR3 DNA reads TGTGCCAGCAGCGAGGGGTCCGGAAACACCATATATTTT.

The rearrangement links TRBV29-1 to TRBJ2-7, with D perhaps TRBD1 (5 bases). This CDR3 comprises 13 residues. Germline assignment: CDR1 SQVTM and CDR2 ANQGSEA. V lost 6 bases to trimming and J lost 2 bases, with 14 bases between them. The CDR3 reads CSVGSDRAYEQYF. The DNA of the CDR3 is TGCAGCGTGGGGTCCGACAGAGCCTACGAGCAGTACTTC.

This clone showed up just a few times. The chain has TRBV27 and TRBJ1-6; TRBD1 might be the D (5 bases). The CDR3 extends over 18 amino acids. Germline V lookup: CDR1 MNHEY, CDR2 SMNVEV (reference sequence). The germline V and J ends were trimmed by 0 bases and 0 bases, with 12 bases remaining between them. For the CDR3, the DNA is TGTGCCAGCAGTTTATCTCAGGGAACCAGCTCCTATAATTCACCCCTCCACTTT. It yields the protein CASSLSQGTSSYNSPLHF.

The chain carries TRBV19 and TRBJ1-6; D perhaps matches TRBD1 (6 bases). The germline V and J ends were trimmed by 4 bases and 2 bases, with 12 bases remaining between them. There are 16 residues in the CDR3. Germline values: CDR1 LNHDA, CDR2 SQIVND (reference sequence). The CDR3 is CASSNWGPAYNSPLHF. Here the CDR3 DNA reads TGTGCCAGTAGTAATTGGGGGCCCGCCTATAATTCACCCCTCCACTTT.

This clone came up a few times. V usage is TRBV6-5 and J usage is TRBJ1-5; 9 bases fit TRBD1. After removal of 5 bases from V and 6 bases from J, the junction contained 8 bases not matched to a gene. From germline, CDR1 is MNHEY and CDR2 SVGAGI. The length of the CDR3 is 15 residues. The CDR3 nucleotides are TGTGCCAGCAGTCCGGGACAGGGACCAGGTCAGCCCCAGCATTTT. Protein sequence: CASSPGQGPGQPQHF.

CDR3 sequence reads: CATRNRVNTEAFF. The CDR3 DNA reads as TGTGCCACCAGGAACAGAGTGAACACTGAAGCTTTCTTT. This chain joins TRBV24-1 and TRBJ1-1; no reliable D call. CDR1 KGHDR and CDR2 SFDVKD come from the germline V gene. V shed 7 bases and J shed 0 bases, with 8 bases lying between them. The CDR3 extends over 13 amino acids.

The chain joins TRBV6-5 to TRBJ1-1; D remains ambiguous. The CDR3 loop spans 15 amino acids. The V end lost 2 bases, the J end lost 0 bases, and 10 bases lay between the germline ends. Germline CDR1 is MNHEY and CDR2 is SVGAGI. CDR3: CASSYRYSLNTEAFF. In DNA form, the CDR3 reads TGTGCCAGCAGTTACAGGTACAGTCTGAACACTGAAGCTTTCTTT.

This clone has just a few counts. The V gene is TRBV27, the J gene TRBJ1-6; D is uncertain. Germline V CDR1 and CDR2: MNHEY, SMNVEV (reference sequence). The CDR3 consists of 13 residues. Trimming left V 9 bases short and J 0 bases short, with 6 bases between. The CDR3 loop reads CASRSSYNSPLHF. In DNA, the CDR3 is TGTGCCAGTAGGAGCTCCTATAATTCACCCCTCCACTTT.

The chain couples TRBV4-1 to TRBJ1-5, with D maybe TRBD1 (5 bases). V shed 6 bases and J shed 0 bases, with 15 bases lying between them. The CDR3 loop spans 16 amino acids. The V gene's germline CDR1 is MGHRA and CDR2 YSYEKL. CDR3 bases: TGCGCCAGCAGTCCCGAAGGAGGGGATAGCAATCAGCCCCAGCATTTT. This gives the protein CASSPEGGDSNQPQHF.

This clone was picked up a small number of times. The V call is TRBV23-1, the J call TRBJ2-7; D gene uncertain. TRBV23-1 is marked as an open reading frame, function uncertain. Trimming left V 0 bases short and J 10 bases short, with 7 bases between. The CDR3 has 11 residues. The CDR3 sequence is CASSQSQYQYF. CDR3 nucleotides: TGCGCCAGCAGTCAATCGCAGTATCAGTACTTC.

The genes are TRBV4-2 and TRBJ1-3; 8 nucleotides align to TRBD1. Germline V gives CDR1 LGHNA, CDR2 YNFKEQ. Trimming took 3 bases from V and 2 from J; bases not matched to a gene: 3. The length of the CDR3 is 15 residues. CDR3: CASSQPTGAGNTIYF. Here the CDR3 DNA reads TGTGCCAGCAGCCAGCCGACAGGGGCTGGAAACACCATATATTTT.